Described below is a single T cell receptor (beta chain) sequence and its context. The sample belongs to a study of blood T cell repertoires in COVID-19. Study-level background: The samples span acute and convalescent COVID-19 from the United States, Italy and Spain. From T cells, B-cell-depleted T cells, or PBMCs came the material, which was cDNA or gDNA.

CDR3 size: 15 residues. J gave up 3 bases and V 6 bases, and 7 bases lay outside the gene matches. Germline V gene sequence: CDR1 KGHSH, CDR2 LQKENI. The table came from immunoSEQ multiplex PCR; TCRdb's copy has only in-frame clones and leaves some out. The sample contains 50,000 to 70,000 clones, 79% of which appear only once. The TCR originated in a man in his 60s with acute or convalescent COVID-19. The chain links TRBV18 to TRBJ2-3; 9 bases are a match to TRBD2. Input material: peripheral blood. CDR3 amino acids: CASSGGGGPTDTQYF. DNA of the CDR3: TGTGCCAGCTCCGGCGGGGGGGGCCCTACAGATACGCAGTATTTT.